The present entry profiles one TCR beta chain with its context. Its cognate antigen is unknown. This record comes from a study of CD8 T cells in ankylosing spondylitis. Study-level findings and limits: Within peripheral blood, clones linked to disease were CD8+ and relatively rare. Reports say disease-linked clones showed up significantly more in matched ankylosing spondylitis synovial fluid. A motif in TCR beta, a set of 8 or 9 highly homologous variants, appeared characteristic of ankylosing spondylitis blood.

Libraries of TCR beta came from quantitative 5'-RACE with molecular barcodes. One entry per CDR3 protein, called by TCRdb with MiXCR from the 5' RACE reads. The table records 450,000 or so distinct CDR3 sequences, more than 25% of them present only once. The germline CDR1 and CDR2 sequences are MNHNS and SASEGT. V was trimmed by 7 bases and J by 0 bases, leaving 10 bases between them. The CDR3 consists of 14 residues. This receptor was taken from a male donor with ankylosing spondylitis. The chain couples TRBV6-1 to TRBJ2-1; TRBD2 might be the D (5 bases). The sequencing sample was made of blood, either unsorted or a sorted T cell fraction (not recorded which). The CDR3 DNA sequence: TGTGCCAGCAAAGGAGCGGACTCCTACAATGAGCAGTTCTTC. Amino acid sequence: CASKGADSYNEQFF.